The sequence of this T cell receptor (beta chain) was determined in a study of identical twins. Study results and caveats: Reduced insertions were recorded for abundant cord blood beta clonotypes, with no such pattern in memory repertoires. It was possible that invariant MAIT and iNKT cells partly confounded the zero-insertion analyses. Modelling underestimated the level of out-of-frame TCR alpha sharing observed in monozygotic twins.

A universal primer site came from template switching; cDNA carried unique molecular identifiers. TCRdb independently ran MiXCR on the 5' RACE reads; one entry per CDR3 protein. The data show about 330,000 distinct CDR3 sequences, approximately 13% seen once. Notes on this clonotype: Its antigen is not known.

J lost 4 bases, V lost 5 bases, and 11 bases had no gene match. CDR1 SEHNR and CDR2 FQNEAQ come from the germline V gene (reference sequence). The length of the CDR3 is 16 residues. This sample was shared with a second study, whose subject was yellow fever vaccine responses in identical twins.

Input material: CD8+ T cells sorted from blood. V is TRBV7-9 and J is TRBJ2-7; 10 bases are a match to TRBD1. The TCR was taken from a young woman in good health. CDR3 sequence reads: CASSPAAGTGAYEQYF. The CDR3 DNA reads as TGTGCCAGCAGCCCCGCCGCCGGGACAGGGGCTTACGAGCAGTACTTC.